A selection of T cell receptor beta chains follows, all from one sample in a study of identifying expanded T cells in peripheral blood. Some clones are missing from TCRdb's copy, which holds only in-frame ones; the method was immunoSEQ multiplex PCR. Seen here are over 85,000 clones, 88% observed once, and the top ten hold less than 15%. The material sequenced was blood. The source is a person aged 18 to 70 in good health. Each CDR3 is given with its conserved first and last residue. Each record gives: D gene, clone size, V gene, J gene, CDR3 protein, CDR3 DNA. D genes are given only for firm matches. Not all rows give a size; the values are once, few, many and, for expanded clones, a class.

D: TRBD2
size: .
V: TRBV2
J: TRBJ2-7
CDR3: CASQWGLLSGRGRAEQYF
DNA: TGTGCCAGCCAGTGGGGATTGCTTAGCGGGAGGGGACGAGCCGAGCAGTACTTC

D: .
size: .
V: TRBV4-3
J: TRBJ2-7
CDR3: CASSQERQLSYEQYF
DNA: TGCGCCAGCAGCCAGGAGAGACAGTTATCCTACGAGCAGTACTTC

D: .
size: .
V: TRBV27
J: TRBJ1-2
CDR3: CASGSSVNYGYTF
DNA: TGTGCCAGCGGCTCTTCGGTTAACTATGGCTACACCTTC

D: TRBD1
size: .
V: TRBV5-4
J: TRBJ2-1
CDR3: CASSAGQAGDEQFF
DNA: TGTGCCAGCAGCGCGGGACAGGCCGGCGATGAGCAGTTCTTC

D: .
size: .
V: TRBV4-2
J: TRBJ1-3
CDR3: CASSQGGTGNTIYF
DNA: TGTGCCAGCAGCCAGGGGGGCACTGGAAACACCATATATTTT

D: .
size: .
V: TRBV6-5
J: TRBJ2-7
CDR3: CASYRGAGATYEQYF
DNA: TGTGCCAGCTATCGAGGGGCGGGGGCGACCTACGAGCAGTACTTC

D: .
size: .
V: TRBV6-5
J: TRBJ2-4
CDR3: CASSYSIGIAKNIQYF
DNA: TGTGCCAGCAGTTACTCGATTGGGATAGCCAAAAACATTCAGTACTTC

D: TRBD1
size: .
V: TRBV5-4
J: TRBJ2-2
CDR3: CASSQHRGSNTGELFF
DNA: TGTGCCAGCAGTCAGCACAGGGGGTCGAACACCGGGGAGCTGTTTTTT

D: .
size: .
V: TRBV12-5
J: TRBJ2-7
CDR3: CASARDAGEQYF
DNA: TGTGCTAGTGCCCGCGACGCGGGGGAGCAGTACTTC

D: .
size: few
V: TRBV9
J: TRBJ1-5
CDR3: CASSARNSNQPQHF
DNA: TGTGCCAGCAGCGCCAGGAATAGCAATCAGCCCCAGCATTTT

D: .
size: .
V: TRBV21-1
J: TRBJ2-1
CDR3: CASSKGEGQTSSYNEQFF
DNA: TGTGCCAGCAGCAAAGGAGAGGGGCAGACTTCCTCCTACAATGAGCAGTTCTTC

D: .
size: once
V: TRBV29-1
J: TRBJ2-3
CDR3: CSVDVGTDTQYF
DNA: TGCAGCGTTGATGTAGGCACAGATACGCAGTATTTT

D: .
size: .
V: TRBV19
J: TRBJ1-4
CDR3: CASGLGLRNEKLFF
DNA: TGTGCCAGTGGCTTAGGGTTAAGGAATGAAAAACTGTTTTTT

D: TRBD2
size: .
V: TRBV9
J: TRBJ2-5
CDR3: CASSDLKRGAGETQYF
DNA: TGTGCCAGCAGCGACCTGAAGCGGGGGGCCGGGGAGACCCAGTACTTC

D: .
size: .
V: TRBV7-2
J: TRBJ1-5
CDR3: CASSFKGNQPQHF
DNA: TGTGCCAGCAGCTTTAAGGGCAATCAGCCCCAGCATTTT

D: .
size: .
V: TRBV27
J: TRBJ1-1
CDR3: CASSFFPGNTEAFF
DNA: TGTGCCAGCAGTTTCTTCCCGGGGAACACTGAAGCTTTCTTT

D: TRBD1
size: .
V: TRBV5-4
J: TRBJ2-2
CDR3: CASSSRTGVGVGELFF
DNA: TGTGCCAGCAGCTCACGGACAGGGGTGGGTGTCGGGGAGCTGTTTTTT

D: .
size: .
V: TRBV9
J: TRBJ1-4
CDR3: CASSVARDEGKLFF
DNA: TGTGCCAGCAGCGTCGCCCGGGATGAGGGAAAACTGTTTTTT

D: .
size: .
V: TRBV5-1
J: TRBJ2-5
CDR3: CASSLGTDGETQYF
DNA: TGCGCCAGCAGCTTAGGGACGGATGGGGAGACCCAGTACTTC

D: TRBD2
size: .
V: TRBV10-3
J: TRBJ2-1
CDR3: CAIRAGAGPNEQFF
DNA: TGTGCCATCAGGGCGGGAGCGGGACCCAATGAGCAGTTCTTC

D: .
size: .
V: TRBV4-2
J: TRBJ2-3
CDR3: CASSQEYRHSTDTQYF
DNA: TGTGCCAGCAGCCAAGAATACAGGCACTCCACAGATACGCAGTATTTT

D: .
size: .
V: TRBV7-8
J: TRBJ2-3
CDR3: CASSTLGSQYF
DNA: TGTGCCAGCAGCACCCTAGGATCGCAGTATTTT

D: .
size: .
V: TRBV6-5
J: TRBJ2-5
CDR3: CASSYGTGRETQYF
DNA: TGTGCCAGCAGTTATGGGACGGGGAGAGAGACCCAGTACTTC

D: .
size: few
V: TRBV7-8
J: TRBJ1-4
CDR3: CASSLGRDGTNEKLFF
DNA: TGTGCCAGCAGCTTAGGCAGGGACGGAACTAATGAAAAACTGTTTTTT

D: .
size: .
V: TRBV19
J: TRBJ1-2
CDR3: CAAWGAGYTF
DNA: TGTGCCGCCTGGGGGGCTGGCTACACCTTC

D: TRBD2
size: .
V: TRBV9
J: TRBJ2-1
CDR3: CASSPGGHEQFF
DNA: TGTGCCAGCAGCCCGGGGGGTCATGAGCAGTTCTTC

D: .
size: .
V: TRBV28
J: TRBJ1-5
CDR3: CASSFARRMNSNQPQHF
DNA: TGTGCCAGCAGTTTTGCTCGTCGGATGAATAGCAATCAGCCCCAGCATTTT

D: TRBD2
size: few
V: TRBV25-1
J: TRBJ2-7
CDR3: CASSESSGGAYEQYF
DNA: TGTGCCAGCAGTGAATCCAGCGGGGGGGCCTACGAGCAGTACTTC

D: TRBD1
size: .
V: TRBV18
J: TRBJ2-7
CDR3: CASSPQTGVYEQYF
DNA: TGTGCCAGCTCACCTCAGACAGGGGTTTACGAGCAGTACTTC

D: .
size: .
V: TRBV19
J: TRBJ1-5
CDR3: CASSIQGDQPQHF
DNA: TGTGCCAGTAGTATCCAAGGTGATCAGCCCCAGCATTTT

D: .
size: once
V: TRBV7-2
J: TRBJ2-5
CDR3: CASSLGVETQYF
DNA: TGTGCCAGCAGCTTAGGGGTGGAGACCCAGTACTTC